Below, 22 T cell receptor beta chains from the same sample are listed, as sequenced in a study of blood T cell repertoires in COVID-19. Sequencing was performed with immunoSEQ multiplex PCR; in TCRdb, only in-frame clones are kept and a portion is missing. Of roughly 140,000 clones in the sample, approximately 88% are singletons; the top ten hold approximately 1.5%. The material sequenced was peripheral blood. The receptors here all came from a woman aged 45-65 years with acute or convalescent COVID-19.

The chain has TRBV14 and TRBJ2-1, with 14 bases aligning to TRBD2. Germline CDR1 SGHDN, CDR2 FVKESK. CDR3 length equals 19 residues. J lost 4 bases, V lost 0 bases, and 8 bases had no gene match. The CDR3 nucleotides read TGTGCCAGCAGCCAAGAGGTGGGACTAGCGGGAGTAAGGTACAATGAGCAGTTCTTC. This gives the protein CASSQEVGLAGVRYNEQFF.

The chain links TRBV5-4 to TRBJ2-5, with 8 bases fitting TRBD2. The junction had 5 bases not matched to a gene; V was cut back by 2 bases and J by 2 bases. The CDR3 sequence is 15 residues long. The germline V gene encodes CDR1 SGHNT and CDR2 YYREEE (reference sequence). The CDR3 DNA reads TGTGCCAGCAGCTTAAGGACTAGCTCACAAGAGACCCAGTACTTC. This translates into CASSLRTSSQETQYF.

The chain carries TRBV6-2 or TRBV6-3 and TRBJ1-2; TRBD1 agrees at 8 bases. The ends lost 5 bases at V and 7 bases at J; junction bases unmatched: 9. Germline values: CDR1 MNHEY, CDR2 SVGEGT. The CDR3 covers 14 residues. The CDR3: CASSPMQGAPGYTF. CDR3 DNA: TGTGCCAGCAGTCCCATGCAGGGGGCCCCTGGCTACACCTTC.

This clone was observed once. The chain has TRBV2 and TRBJ2-7; D uncertain. V lost 3 bases, J lost 0 bases, and 12 bases lay in between. The CDR3 covers 15 residues. Germline CDR1 and CDR2: SNHLY and FYNNEI. CDR3 nucleotides: TGTGCCAGCAGTGATTGGCGGCAGAGCTCCTACGAGCAGTACTTC. It specifies CASSDWRQSSYEQYF.

The rearrangement joins TRBV18 to TRBJ2-5; weak D call: TRBD1 (6 bases). Germline lookup yields CDR1 KGHSH and CDR2 LQKENI. With 3 bases removed from V and 1 base from J, the gap between germline ends came to 12 bases. The CDR3 length is 15 residues. This chain's CDR3 is CASSPTQGFQETQYF. The DNA for the CDR3 is TGTGCCAGCTCACCGACACAGGGATTCCAAGAGACCCAGTACTTC.

The chain carries TRBV6-1 and TRBJ1-1; D is perhaps TRBD1 (6 bases). With 1 base removed from V and 1 base from J, the gap between germline ends came to 7 bases. The CDR3 covers 14 residues. Germline V lookup: CDR1 MNHNS, CDR2 SASEGT. The CDR3 region is CASSEVTGNTEAFF. The CDR3, as DNA: TGTGCCAGCAGTGAAGTGACAGGGAACACTGAAGCTTTCTTT.

The V and J genes are TRBV19 and TRBJ1-2; 7 nucleotides align to TRBD1. CDR1 and CDR2 from the germline V gene are LNHDA and SQIVND (reference sequence). V lost 4 bases to trimming and J lost 4 bases; unmatched junction nucleotides: 15. This CDR3 contains 17 residues. The CDR3 DNA is TGTGCCAGTAGTACAGTGACAGGGCCCTATGGGTCCTATGGCTACACCTTC. This translates into CASSTVTGPYGSYGYTF. Supplemented by reference TRBV19 and TRBJ1-2, the full variable domain reads DGGITQSPKYLFRKEGQNVTLSCEQNLNHDAMYWYRQDPGQGLRLIYYSQIVNDFQKGDIAEGYSVSREKKESFPLTVTSAQKNPTAFYLCASSTVTGPYGSYGYTFGSGTRLTVV.

Note on this clone: The limits of the CDR3 on the DNA are not certain, so only TCRdb's listed CDR3 is given. This chain links TRBV18 with TRBJ2-7; TRBD2, as called in the table, went unchecked against the DNA. The CDR3 comprises 15 residues, both ends counted. Per germline, CDR1 KGHSH and CDR2 LQKENI. CDR3 amino acids: CASSSGRGGLGEQYF.

The CDR3 protein is CASSLGQGLAGNTIYF. The CDR3 region has the DNA TGTGCCAGCAGTTTGGGACAGGGGCTAGCTGGAAACACCATATATTTT. This chain uses TRBV27 with TRBJ1-3, with TRBD1 matching over 10 bases. This CDR3 is 16 amino acids long. The germline V gene has CDR1 MNHEY and CDR2 SMNVEV (reference sequence). With 3 bases clipped from V and 2 bases from J, the junction kept 4 bases outside the gene matches.

This clone was observed once. The V and J genes are TRBV9 and TRBJ1-1, with 12 positions matching TRBD1. The J segment lost 4 bases and the V segment lost 3 bases, leaving 7 bases of the junction unmatched. The CDR3 runs to 16 residues. The germline gives CDR1 SGDLS, CDR2 YYNGEE. The DNA for the CDR3 is TGTGCCAGCAGCGCCCTGGGGGACAGGGGGCTCACTGAAGCTTTCTTT. Encoded protein: CASSALGDRGLTEAFF.

The gene calls are TRBV28 and TRBJ2-2; D is ambiguous. The ends were cut back, 2 bases at V and 1 base at J, with 5 bases in the middle. CDR1 MDHEN and CDR2 SYDVKM come from the germline V gene. This CDR3 comprises 14 residues. This CDR3 reads CASSLGQNTGELFF. The DNA for the CDR3 is TGTGCCAGCAGTTTAGGGCAGAACACCGGGGAGCTGTTTTTT.

This chain uses TRBV9 with TRBJ1-5, with 9 bases fitting TRBD1. This CDR3 spans 14 amino acids. The V gene end was trimmed by 3 bases and the J gene end by 4 bases; junction bases not matched to a gene: 2. Germline V gene lookup returns CDR1 SGDLS and CDR2 YYNGEE. The CDR3 DNA reads TGTGCCAGCAGCGAGGGACAGGGTAATCAGCCCCAGCATTTT. This translates into CASSEGQGNQPQHF.

This chain links TRBV28 with TRBJ1-2; D uncertain. Germline assignment: CDR1 MDHEN and CDR2 SYDVKM. CDR3 length: 11 residues. V was pared by 6 bases and J by 5 bases, with 7 bases between. The CDR3 reads CASRQAYGYTF. In DNA, the CDR3 is TGTGCCAGCAGGCAGGCTTATGGCTACACCTTC.

V gene TRBV7-2 combines with J gene TRBJ2-5; 8 nucleotides line up with TRBD1. The V and J ends lost 5 bases and 5 bases, in that order; junction bases with no gene match: 10. From germline, CDR1 is SGHTA and CDR2 FQGNSA. The CDR3 consists of 15 residues. The CDR3 region is CASSADRAGVETQYF. CDR3 coding DNA: TGTGCCAGCAGCGCGGACAGGGCAGGGGTGGAGACCCAGTACTTC.

The chain links TRBV3-1 (or the pseudogene TRBV3-2) to TRBJ2-3, with D hard to call. The length of the CDR3 is 15 residues. Germline CDR1 and CDR2: LGHDT and YNNKEL (reference sequence). The V and J ends lost 0 bases and 6 bases respectively, with 13 bases between them. This CDR3 is CASSQEARLVDTQYF. In DNA, the CDR3 is TGTGCCAGCAGCCAAGAGGCCCGCCTAGTGGATACGCAGTATTTT.

The chain is built from TRBV5-1 and TRBJ1-3, with no clear D. Trimming cost V 0 bases and J 0 bases, with 10 bases left between them. Germline CDR1 reads SGHRS; CDR2 reads YFSETQ. This CDR3 spans 16 amino acids. The DNA of the CDR3 is TGCGCCAGCAGCTTGGAACAGATTCTCTCTGGAAACACCATATATTTT. Amino acids: CASSLEQILSGNTIYF.

V usage is TRBV12-3 or TRBV12-4 and J usage is TRBJ1-2; TRBD1 aligns across 8 bases. Trimming at V came to 4 bases and at J to 3 bases, leaving 1 base not matched to a gene. This CDR3 contains 13 residues. In DNA, the CDR3 is TGTGCCAGCAGTTCAGGGGGCTACTATGGCTACACCTTC. As protein: CASSSGGYYGYTF.

The V call is TRBV19, the J call TRBJ2-1, with 8 bases aligning to TRBD2. The CDR3 runs to 14 residues. V dropped 7 bases and J dropped 1; count of bases not matched to a gene: 3. CDR1 and CDR2 (germline): LNHDA, SQIVND (reference sequence). CDR3 amino acids: CASTTSGSYNEQFF. CDR3 sequence (DNA): TGTGCCAGTACTACTAGCGGATCCTACAATGAGCAGTTCTTC.

V and J are TRBV19 and TRBJ1-5, with 8 nucleotides matching TRBD1. The CDR3 totals 15 residues. Germline trimming cut 6 bases from V and 3 bases from J; bases unmatched to any gene: 7. The germline V gene has CDR1 LNHDA and CDR2 SQIVND (reference sequence). The CDR3 reads CASRPGTGSNQPQHF. The DNA for the CDR3 is TGTGCCAGTAGACCCGGGACAGGTTCCAATCAGCCCCAGCATTTT.

This chain connects TRBV18 to TRBJ1-1, with D perhaps TRBD1 (6 bases). The CDR3 sequence is 14 residues long. Per germline, CDR1 KGHSH and CDR2 LQKENI. V was shortened by 6 bases and J by 1 base, with 12 bases between the two germline ends. CDR3 nucleotides: TGTGCCAGCTCCCGACAGGACGAGAACACTGAAGCTTTCTTT. It encodes CASSRQDENTEAFF.

The chain employs TRBV3-1 (or the pseudogene TRBV3-2) and TRBJ1-6; D is perhaps TRBD1 (6 bases). From germline, CDR1 is LGHDT and CDR2 YNNKEL (reference sequence). CDR3 length: 16 residues. V lost 4 bases, J lost 4 bases, and 14 bases lay in between. CDR3: CASSPDRVQYNSPLHF. CDR3 DNA: TGTGCCAGCAGCCCGGACAGAGTTCAATATAATTCACCCCTCCACTTT.

The rearrangement uses TRBV7-6 and TRBJ1-2; weak D call: TRBD1 (6 bases). The CDR3 covers 13 residues. Germline-derived CDR1 and CDR2 are SGHVS and FNYEAQ. Trimming took 4 bases from V and 2 from J, leaving 8 bases between them. Written as DNA, the CDR3 is TGTGCCAGCAGCTCTACAGGGAACTATGGCTACACCTTC. This gives the protein CASSSTGNYGYTF.